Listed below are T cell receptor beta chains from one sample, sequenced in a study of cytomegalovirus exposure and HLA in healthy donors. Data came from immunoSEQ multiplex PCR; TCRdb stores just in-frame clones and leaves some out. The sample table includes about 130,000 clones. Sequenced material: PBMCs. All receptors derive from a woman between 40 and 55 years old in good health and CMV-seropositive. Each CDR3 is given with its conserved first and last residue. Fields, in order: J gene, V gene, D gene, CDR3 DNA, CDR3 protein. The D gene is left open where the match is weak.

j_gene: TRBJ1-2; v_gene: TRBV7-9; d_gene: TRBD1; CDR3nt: TGTGCCAGCAGCTCACCATCAGGGGGCGCGGGGAACTATGGCTACACCTTC; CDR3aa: CASSSPSGGAGNYGYTF
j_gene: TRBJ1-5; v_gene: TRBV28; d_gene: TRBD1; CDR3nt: TGTGCCAGCAGTTACAGGGGAAATCAGCCCCAGCATTTT; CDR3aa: CASSYRGNQPQHF
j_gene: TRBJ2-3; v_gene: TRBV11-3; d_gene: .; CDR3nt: TGTGCCAGCAGCTTAGGGCGGAGCACAGATACGCAGTATTTT; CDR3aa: CASSLGRSTDTQYF
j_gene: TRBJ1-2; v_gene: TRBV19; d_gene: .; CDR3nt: TGTGCCAGTACCCGAGGAGGGTCGGGAGGCGGCTACACCTTC; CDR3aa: CASTRGGSGGGYTF
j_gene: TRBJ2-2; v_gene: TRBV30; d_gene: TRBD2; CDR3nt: TGTGCCTGGAGTGTATGGGGCAGAGGGAGGGTTACCGGGGAGCTGTTTTTT; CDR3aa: CAWSVWGRGRVTGELFF
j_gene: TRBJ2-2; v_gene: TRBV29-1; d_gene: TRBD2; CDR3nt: TGCAGCGTCCGGACTAGCGGTAACACCGGGGAGCTGTTTTTT; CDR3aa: CSVRTSGNTGELFF
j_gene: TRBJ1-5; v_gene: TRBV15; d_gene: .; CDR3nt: TGTGCCACCAGCAGAGATCGGAGTCAGCCCCAGCATTTT; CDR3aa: CATSRDRSQPQHF
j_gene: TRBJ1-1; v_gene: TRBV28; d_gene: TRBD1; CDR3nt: TGTGCCAGCAGTTTACCCGACAGGGCGGTGAGCACTGAAGCTTTCTTT; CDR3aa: CASSLPDRAVSTEAFF
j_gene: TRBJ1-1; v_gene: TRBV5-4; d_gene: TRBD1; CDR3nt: TGTGCCAGCAGCCAAGACAGGGGGCTCACTGAAGCTTTCTTT; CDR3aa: CASSQDRGLTEAFF
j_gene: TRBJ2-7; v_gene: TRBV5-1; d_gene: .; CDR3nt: TGCGCCAGCAGTGAGAGCTACGAGCAGTACTTC; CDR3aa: CASSESYEQYF
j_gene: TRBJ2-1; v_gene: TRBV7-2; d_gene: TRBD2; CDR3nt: TGTGCCAGCAGCACCCGAACTAGCGGGAGAGCGTTCAATGAGCAGTTCTTC; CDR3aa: CASSTRTSGRAFNEQFF
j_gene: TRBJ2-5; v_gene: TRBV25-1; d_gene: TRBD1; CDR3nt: TGTGCCAGCAGTGAATTAAGAGGGACAGCTAAAGAGACCCAGTACTTC; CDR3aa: CASSELRGTAKETQYF
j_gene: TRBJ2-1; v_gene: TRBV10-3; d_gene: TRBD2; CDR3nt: TGTGCCATCAGTGAGACTAGCGGGAGCAATGAGCAGTTCTTC; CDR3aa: CAISETSGSNEQFF
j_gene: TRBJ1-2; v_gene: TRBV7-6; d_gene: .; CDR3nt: TGTGCCAGCAGCGCTACAGGTTCTGGCTACACCTTC; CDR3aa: CASSATGSGYTF
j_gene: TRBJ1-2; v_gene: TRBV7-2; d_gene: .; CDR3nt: TGTGCCAGCAGCTTAAACAGGGAGAGTCATGGCTACACCTTC; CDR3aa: CASSLNRESHGYTF
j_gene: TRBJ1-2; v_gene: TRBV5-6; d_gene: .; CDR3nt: TGTGCCAGCAGTTCAGGGTCTAACTATGGCTACACCTTC; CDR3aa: CASSSGSNYGYTF
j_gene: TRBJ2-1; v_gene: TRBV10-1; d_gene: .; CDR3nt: TGCGCCAGCAGTTCACAGGTTAACAATGAGCAGTTCTTC; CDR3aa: CASSSQVNNEQFF
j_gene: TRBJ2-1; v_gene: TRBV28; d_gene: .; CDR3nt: TGTGCCAGCAGTCCGTTAAAAGGCTCCGGAGTCGTGCCCAAGTACAACAATGAGCAGTTCTTC; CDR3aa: CASSPLKGSGVVPKYNNEQFF
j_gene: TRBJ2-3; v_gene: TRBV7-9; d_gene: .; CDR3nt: TGTGCCAGCAGCTTAGAGCTGAGTAGCACAGATACGCAGTATTTT; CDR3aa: CASSLELSSTDTQYF
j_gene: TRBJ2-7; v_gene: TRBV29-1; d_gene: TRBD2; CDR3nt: TGCAGCGTTGAATCTAGCGGCCCTCGGTCCTACGAGCAGTACTTC; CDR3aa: CSVESSGPRSYEQYF
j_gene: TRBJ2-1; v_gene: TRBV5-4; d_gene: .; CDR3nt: TGTGCCAGCAGCCGCGCGCGGACTGTCTCCTACAATGAGCAGTTCTTC; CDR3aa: CASSRARTVSYNEQFF
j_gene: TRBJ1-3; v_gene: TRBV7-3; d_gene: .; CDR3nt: TGTGCCAGCAGCCCAAGGGGTGGAAACACCATATATTTT; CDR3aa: CASSPRGGNTIYF
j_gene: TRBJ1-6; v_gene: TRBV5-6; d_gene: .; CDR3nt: TGTGCCAGCAGCGGGGGGACGCATTCACCCCTCCACTTT; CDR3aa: CASSGGTHSPLHF
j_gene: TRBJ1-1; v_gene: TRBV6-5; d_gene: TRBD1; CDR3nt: TGTGCCAGCAGTAGACAGGGGATTGAAGCTTTCTTT; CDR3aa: CASSRQGIEAFF
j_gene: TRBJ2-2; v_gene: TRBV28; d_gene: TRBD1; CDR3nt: TGTGCCAGCAGCACGAACAGGGGCACCGGGGAGCTGTTTTTT; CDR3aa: CASSTNRGTGELFF
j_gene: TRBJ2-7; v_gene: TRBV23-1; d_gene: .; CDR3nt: TGCGCCAGCAGTCAAGGAGGTCCTGGTAGCTCCTACGAGCAGTACTTC; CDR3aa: CASSQGGPGSSYEQYF
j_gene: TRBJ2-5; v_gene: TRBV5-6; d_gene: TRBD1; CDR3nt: TGTGCCAGCAGCTTGCTTACGACAGGGGGTTTTGTAGAGACCCAGTACTTC; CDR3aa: CASSLLTTGGFVETQYF
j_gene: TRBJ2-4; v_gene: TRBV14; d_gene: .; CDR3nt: TGTGCCAGCAGCCAAGATTCGGGAACTCAGTACTTC; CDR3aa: CASSQDSGTQYF
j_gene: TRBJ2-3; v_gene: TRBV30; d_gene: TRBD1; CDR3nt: TGTGCCTGGGGAACAGGGGAAAGCACAGATACGCAGTATTTT; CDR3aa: CAWGTGESTDTQYF
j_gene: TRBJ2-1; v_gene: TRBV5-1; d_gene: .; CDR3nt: TGCGCCAGCAGCTTGGAGGCAGGGGAGTGGAATGAGCAGTTCTTC; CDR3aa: CASSLEAGEWNEQFF
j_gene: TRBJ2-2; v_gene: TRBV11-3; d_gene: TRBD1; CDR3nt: TGTGCCAGCGGAGATACAGGGGGCAACACCGGGGAGCTGTTTTTT; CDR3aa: CASGDTGGNTGELFF
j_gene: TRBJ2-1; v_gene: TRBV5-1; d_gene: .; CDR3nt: TGCGCCAGCAGAGTGGGGAGCAATGAGCAGTTCTTC; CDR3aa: CASRVGSNEQFF
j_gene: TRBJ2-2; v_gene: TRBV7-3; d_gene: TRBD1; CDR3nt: TGTGCCAGCAGCTTAAACCCCCGGACGACAGGGGGTCGAACCGGGGAGCTGTTTTTT; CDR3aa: CASSLNPRTTGGRTGELFF
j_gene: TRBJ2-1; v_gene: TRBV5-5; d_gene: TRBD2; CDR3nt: TGTGCCAGCAGCTTCCCGGGACTAGCGGAAGAGCAGTTCTTC; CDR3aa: CASSFPGLAEEQFF
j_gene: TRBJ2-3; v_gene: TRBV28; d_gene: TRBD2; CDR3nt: TGTGCCAGCACAGTAGCGGGATTCACAGATACGCAGTATTTT; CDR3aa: CASTVAGFTDTQYF
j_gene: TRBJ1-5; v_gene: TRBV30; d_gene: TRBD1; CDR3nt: TGTGCCTGGAGAGATAGATCGGACAGGGGGAATCAGCCCCAGCATTTT; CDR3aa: CAWRDRSDRGNQPQHF
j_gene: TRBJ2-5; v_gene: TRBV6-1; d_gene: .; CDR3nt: TGTGCCAGCTGCCTTGGGGCCATGCGAGAGACCCAGTACTTC; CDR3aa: CASCLGAMRETQYF
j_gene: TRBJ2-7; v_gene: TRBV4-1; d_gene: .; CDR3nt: TGCGCCAGCAGCCAAGGCGCGGGATCGTACGAGCAGTACTTC; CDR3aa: CASSQGAGSYEQYF
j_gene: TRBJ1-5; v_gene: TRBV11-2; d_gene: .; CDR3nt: TGTGCCAGCAGCTTGAGGTCTGGACAGCCCCAGCATTTT; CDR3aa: CASSLRSGQPQHF
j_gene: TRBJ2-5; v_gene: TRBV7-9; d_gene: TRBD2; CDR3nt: TGTGCCAGCAGCTTAGCGGGAGGGAACCAAGAGACCCAGTACTTC; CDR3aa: CASSLAGGNQETQYF
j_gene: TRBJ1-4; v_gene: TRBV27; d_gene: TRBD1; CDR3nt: TGTGCCAGCAGTCCCCTTGCGACAGGGTGGAAACTGTTTTTT; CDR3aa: CASSPLATGWKLFF